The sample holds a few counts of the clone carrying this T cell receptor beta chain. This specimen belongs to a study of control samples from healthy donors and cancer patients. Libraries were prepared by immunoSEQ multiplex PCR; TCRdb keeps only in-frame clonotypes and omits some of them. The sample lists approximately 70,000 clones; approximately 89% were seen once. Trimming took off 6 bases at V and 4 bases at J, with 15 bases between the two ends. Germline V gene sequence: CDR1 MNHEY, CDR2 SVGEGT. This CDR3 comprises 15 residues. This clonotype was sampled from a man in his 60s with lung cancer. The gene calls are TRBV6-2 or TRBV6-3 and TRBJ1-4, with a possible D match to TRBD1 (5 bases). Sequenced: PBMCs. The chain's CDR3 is CASSPRDWLNEKLFF. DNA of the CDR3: TGTGCCAGCAGCCCCCGGGACTGGCTTAATGAAAAACTGTTTTTT.